What follows are 7 T cell receptor beta chains derived from one specimen sequenced in a study of blood T cell repertoires in COVID-19. Repertoires were generated with immunoSEQ multiplex PCR, while TCRdb's copy carries only in-frame clones and drops some. The repertoire holds roughly 150,000 clones, with 80% to 85% as singletons. The sequenced material came from PBMCs or T cells enriched from blood (not recorded which). These receptors were taken from a man in his sixties or seventies who had been exposed to COVID-19.

V gene TRBV6-6 combines with J gene TRBJ1-2, with 7 bases lining up with TRBD1. Germline CDR1 is MNHNY and CDR2 is SVGAGI (reference sequence). CDR3 size: 14 residues. V lost 4 bases and J lost 8; bases outside the gene matches: 10. DNA of the CDR3: TGTGCCAGCAGTTTCTTGGAGGGGGCGCAAGGCTACACCTTC. This encodes CASSFLEGAQGYTF.

The chain uses TRBV15 and TRBJ2-7, with 11 bases fitting TRBD2. Per the germline V gene, CDR1 is LNHNV and CDR2 is YYDKDF (reference sequence). V was pared by 4 bases and J by 3 bases, with 5 bases of the junction left unmatched. The CDR3 has 15 residues. The CDR3 reads CATSMRLAGNYEQYF. CDR3 sequence (DNA): TGTGCCACCAGCATGCGACTAGCGGGAAACTACGAGCAGTACTTC.

This clone was found once. The chain links TRBV27 to TRBJ1-1; 7 positions match TRBD1. The CDR3 is 15 residues long. V was clipped by 4 bases and J by 5 bases; unmatched bases: 10. The V gene's germline CDR1 is MNHEY and CDR2 SMNVEV (reference sequence). The CDR3, as DNA: TGTGCCAGCAGTTCTGCCCCGACAGGGACGACTGAAGCTTTCTTT. Translated, it gives CASSSAPTGTTEAFF.

V gene TRBV27 combines with J gene TRBJ1-2, with D unresolved. The germline CDR1 and CDR2 sequences are MNHEY and SMNVEV (reference sequence). V dropped 3 bases and J dropped 4 bases, with 9 bases sitting between them. The CDR3 contains 13 residues. Here the CDR3 DNA reads TGTGCCAGCAGTTTTGGGCAGACCTATGGCTACACCTTC. Encoded protein: CASSFGQTYGYTF.

In this sample, this clone turned up a few times. The chain is built from TRBV14 and TRBJ2-7; 7 positions match TRBD1. The CDR3 has 15 residues. The V segment lost 4 bases and the J segment 0 bases; nucleotides outside the gene matches: 6. Looked up from germline, CDR1 is SGHDN and CDR2 is FVKESK. In DNA form, the CDR3 reads TGTGCCAGCAGCCGCAACCACAGGGGCTCCTACGAGCAGTACTTC. The encoded protein is CASSRNHRGSYEQYF.

The CDR3 coding sequence is TGTGCCAGTAGTATATCGGCCAGCGAGAACACTGAAGCTTTCTTT. This sequence encodes CASSISASENTEAFF. V usage is TRBV19 and J usage is TRBJ1-1; no firm D call. V was clipped by 2 bases and J by 1 base, with 11 bases between them. Germline-derived CDR1 and CDR2 are LNHDA and SQIVND (reference sequence). The CDR3 is 15 residues long.

The gene calls are TRBV19 and TRBJ2-6, with TRBD1 as a possible D gene (6 bases). CDR1 is LNHDA and CDR2 is SQIVND in the germline V gene (reference sequence). CDR3 size: 15 residues. Trimming removed 5 bases from V and 1 base from J, with 9 bases in between. The CDR3 is CASSRQVSGANVLTF. CDR3 sequence (DNA): TGTGCCAGTAGTCGACAGGTTTCTGGGGCCAACGTCCTGACTTTC.